Reported below is one T cell receptor beta chain. This clone's antigen is unknown. Per-base qualities were not stored, and no clone one base away is much larger. Reading from cysteine to phenylalanine, the CDR3 counts 13 amino acids. The DNA shown is the 39-base CDR3, in frame from base 1. The germline V gene provides CDR1 SQVTM and CDR2 ANQGSEA. V was cut back by 4 bases and J by 7 bases, leaving a gap of 14 bases between them. The data originate from a study of T cells in Graves' hyperthyroidism and ophthalmopathy (dated by TCRdb to about 2019). For the study in its entirety: Peripheral blood was sampled at the time of initial diagnosis, prior to any treatment. TCR V-J signatures able to tell the groups apart were searched for in a discovery cohort of about a hundred patients, of whom around 43 had Graves' ophthalmopathy and 55 to 65 had stable Graves' hyperthyroidism. Prospective prediction of ophthalmopathy was tested in an independent validation cohort of 18 to 20 hyperthyroidism patients and around 16 patients who later progressed to ophthalmopathy. The 95 to 100 discovery patients were randomly divided into training and test sets at a 7:3 ratio. The study also compared thyroid tissue and blood T-cell repertoires from a handful of Graves' hyperthyroidism patients. After sampling, hyperthyroidism patients received methimazole starting at 30 mg daily, and ophthalmopathy patients received high-dose intravenous methylprednisolone. The paper describes TCR Vbeta CDR3 sequencing of 120 to 150 peripheral blood samples, made up of around 41 ophthalmopathy patients, some 76 hyperthyroidism patients and roughly 17 progressor patients. General findings and caveats noted by the study authors: Most expanded thyroid clonotypes (frequency above 0.001) were also detected in blood, suggesting blood repertoires may reflect thyroid immune responses. During validation, the model predicted progression to ophthalmopathy a median of approximately 6 months ahead of onset, with around 65% sensitivity and about 72% specificity. A model built on a 13 V-J signature distinguished ophthalmopathy from stable hyperthyroidism, reaching 87.88% sensitivity and about 81% specificity in cross-validation and 80%/75% in testing. Sample size was not statistically predetermined, and blinding of investigators to group allocation was not performed.

Graves' hyperthyroidism was defined as stable when no progression to ophthalmopathy occurred over 18 months of follow-up. Hyperthyroidism patients were newly diagnosed, with disease duration under 2 months, and aged 18 to 65 years. Any patient with an uncontrolled infection, another autoimmune disease, pregnancy or lactation was excluded. Diagnoses were based on clinical symptoms, serum thyroxine and TRAb, thyroid ultrasound and orbital computed tomography. Ficoll-Paque density gradient centrifugation was used to isolate PBMCs from 9.5 to 10 ml of fresh peripheral blood. Trizol reagent was used to extract total RNA, and RNA quality was then checked on an Agilent 2100 Bioanalyzer. The TCR beta CDR3 regions were amplified from the RNA transcripts. The first round of RT-PCR for the TCR CDR3 was performed with the HTBI primer set and the Qiagen OneStep RT-PCR kit. The libraries were constructed in a second round of multiplex PCR and then size-selected and purified. Libraries were sequenced paired-end with 100 bp reads on an Illumina HiSeq2000. In the source study's methods: SOAPnuke was used to process the raw data, throwing out any read that contained adapters or uncalled bases, had a mean Phred below 15, or lacked an exact constant-primer or identifier match. COPE v1.2.5 was used to merge the high-quality paired reads, and each unique nucleotide sequence was defined as a clonotype. Clonotypes were aligned to IMGT TRBV, TRBD and TRBJ reference segments using MiTCR v1.1. Only V-J combinations with frequency above 0.0001, covering 98% to 99.2% of repertoires, were analysed. A TCS score was defined as the ratio between F50 (clonal expansion) and ExV (chaos), using BLOSUM62-based TCRdist between CDR3 peptides within each V-J. Welch's t-statistics and random forest reduced around 510 V-J features to 13, which were used in a naive Bayes classifier (R e1071). The raw public data were reprocessed by TCRdb itself: fastp quality trimming at Q25, MiXCR clonotype calling, in-frame beta chains only. Rows with one shared CDR3 protein collapse into an entry with the most common genes and DNA. None of the V and J calls come from the authors' own analysis; TCRdb made them. A total of about 560,000 distinct CDR3 sequences appear in this sample, about a sixth of them only once. The ten largest account for 18% of the sample.

The sequence is built from TRBV29-1 and TRBJ1-5; TRBD1 might be the D gene, on 5 matching bases. The sequenced material came from blood. This sequence originates from a woman under 30 with Graves' hyperthyroidism. The DNA sequence reads TGCAGCGTTGGGGGCGGGGAGGGACAGCCCCAGCATTTT. It specifies CSVGGGEGQPQHF.